This T cell receptor (beta chain) was sequenced during a study of metastatic and nonmetastatic thyroid tumors (TCRdb year 2020). For context, the study as a whole: Repertoires from peripheral blood and from tumor or nodule tissue samples of malignant and benign thyroid patients were compared.

The research as a whole found: In both blood and tumor samples, TCR beta diversity was reported to be significantly higher in malignant tumors than in benign nodules.

Ends trimmed: V by 2 bases, J by 2 bases; bases unmatched to a gene: 7. From a lookup of the germline V gene (reference sequence), CDR1 and CDR2 are GTSNPN and SVGIG. The CDR3 contains 16 residues, cysteine and phenylalanine counted. The read is trimmed to its CDR3 DNA, 48 bases read in frame from base 1. This clone was recorded at least ten times. Its antigen specificity is not known. No base quality information exists; no much larger clone differs at one position. The library was generated by PCR. Data came from an Illumina HiSeq 4000. The TCR beta-chain CDR3 region of each patient was profiled by high-throughput sequencing. Concerning the study's data processing: A classifier to discriminate distant-metastatic papillary thyroid cancer patients was built from CDR3 differences across clinicopathological groups. To measure repertoire diversity the researchers used the Shannon index, while the Morisita-Horn index served to gauge how similar the tumor and blood repertoires were. The public sequencing data were trimmed at Q25 with fastp and processed into clonotypes with MiXCR by TCRdb, which kept only in-frame beta chains. The authors' filters were not applied to this entry. A total of about 22,000 clones appear in this sample, under 25% of them only once. The top ten hold 70% to 80% of the sample.

Before undergoing thyroid surgery, none of the patients had been given any kind of treatment. The study retrospectively analysed patient clinical samples collected from about 2012 to 2018 using T-cell receptor beta sequencing. The sample consisted of blood. The V and J segments used are TRBV30 and TRBJ1-4, and TRBD1 aligns with 8 junction nucleotides. This TCR came from a male donor with papillary thyroid cancer or a benign thyroid nodule (not recorded which). Some clones in this sample may be carry-over from other donors' samples. CDR3 region: CAWSSMTGATNEKLFF. The nucleotide sequence is TGTGCCTGGAGTTCTATGACAGGGGCCACTAATGAAAAACTGTTTTTT. The full variable domain, with segments outside the CDR3 supplied by the reference TRBV30 and TRBJ1-4 proteins, appears as SQTIHQWPATLVQPVGSPLSLECTVEGTSNPNLYWYRQAAGRGLQLLFYSVGIGQISSEVPQNLSASRPQDRQFILSSKKLLLSDSGFYLCAWSSMTGATNEKLFFGSGTQLSVL.